Listed here is a single T cell receptor (beta chain). Authors' methods: Estimates of nucleated cell counts were drawn from the amplification of reference gene primers. Assay used: immunoSEQ multiplex PCR; TCRdb lists only in-frame clones, some missing. The V and J calls and clone size come from that table; D and trimming were worked out from the DNA. The sample records 290,000 or so clones, about four fifths being singletons. Unmatched junction bases numbered 7, after V lost 3 bases and J lost 5 bases. The length of the CDR3 is 14 residues. Germline V CDR1 and CDR2: GTSNPN, SVGIG (reference sequence). The sample comes from a study of blood T cell repertoires in COVID-19. Within 2 weeks of study entry, exposed participants had contacted a PCR-confirmed or clinician-diagnosed COVID-19 case.

V gene TRBV30 combines with J gene TRBJ1-2; 9 bases are shared with TRBD1. Sequencing used PBMCs or T cells enriched from blood (not recorded which). The sequence was obtained from a man aged 35-49 years who had been exposed to COVID-19. CDR3 in amino acids: CAWSPGQGTYGYTF. The CDR3, as DNA: TGTGCCTGGAGCCCGGGACAGGGCACTTATGGCTACACCTTC.